This TCR beta chain stems from a study of blood T cell repertoires in COVID-19. Study details: COVID-19 samples collected from the United States, Italy and Spain covered acute and convalescent phases.

As processed by the authors: Amplification of reference gene primers was used by the study to estimate nucleated cell counts. The table came from immunoSEQ multiplex PCR; TCRdb's copy has only in-frame clones and leaves some out. V and J calls and clone size are those listed in that table; D and trimming were worked out from the DNA. The top ten hold 13% to 15% of the sample, which has tens of thousands of clones, about 81% seen once. The length of the CDR3 is 14 residues. Germline-derived CDR1 and CDR2 are MGHRA and YSYEKL. V lost 2 bases and J 6 bases, leaving 13 bases between the germline ends. V gene TRBV4-1 combines with J gene TRBJ1-2; D gene unclear. The clonotype originates from a human donor with acute or convalescent COVID-19. The donor label of this sample is uncertain. The sample comprised peripheral blood. The CDR3 sequence is CASSQPGVWDGYTF. The DNA for the CDR3 is TGCGCCAGCAGCCAACCCGGAGTATGGGATGGCTACACCTTC.